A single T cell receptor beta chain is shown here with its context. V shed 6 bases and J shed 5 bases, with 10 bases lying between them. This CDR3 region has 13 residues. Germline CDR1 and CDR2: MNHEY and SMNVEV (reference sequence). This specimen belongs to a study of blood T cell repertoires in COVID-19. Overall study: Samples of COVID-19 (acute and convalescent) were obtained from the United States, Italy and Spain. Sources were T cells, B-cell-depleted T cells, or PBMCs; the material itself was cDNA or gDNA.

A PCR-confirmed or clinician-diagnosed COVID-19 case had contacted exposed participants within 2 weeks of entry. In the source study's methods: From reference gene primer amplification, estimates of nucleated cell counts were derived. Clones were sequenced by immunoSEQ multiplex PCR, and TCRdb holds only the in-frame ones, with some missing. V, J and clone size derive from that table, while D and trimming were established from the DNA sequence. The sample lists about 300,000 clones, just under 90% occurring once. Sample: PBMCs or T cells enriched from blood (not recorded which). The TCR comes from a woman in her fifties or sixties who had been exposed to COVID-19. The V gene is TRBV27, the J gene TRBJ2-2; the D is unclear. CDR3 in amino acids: CASSPEWTGELFF. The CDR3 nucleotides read TGTGCCAGCAGCCCCGAGTGGACCGGGGAGCTGTTTTTT.